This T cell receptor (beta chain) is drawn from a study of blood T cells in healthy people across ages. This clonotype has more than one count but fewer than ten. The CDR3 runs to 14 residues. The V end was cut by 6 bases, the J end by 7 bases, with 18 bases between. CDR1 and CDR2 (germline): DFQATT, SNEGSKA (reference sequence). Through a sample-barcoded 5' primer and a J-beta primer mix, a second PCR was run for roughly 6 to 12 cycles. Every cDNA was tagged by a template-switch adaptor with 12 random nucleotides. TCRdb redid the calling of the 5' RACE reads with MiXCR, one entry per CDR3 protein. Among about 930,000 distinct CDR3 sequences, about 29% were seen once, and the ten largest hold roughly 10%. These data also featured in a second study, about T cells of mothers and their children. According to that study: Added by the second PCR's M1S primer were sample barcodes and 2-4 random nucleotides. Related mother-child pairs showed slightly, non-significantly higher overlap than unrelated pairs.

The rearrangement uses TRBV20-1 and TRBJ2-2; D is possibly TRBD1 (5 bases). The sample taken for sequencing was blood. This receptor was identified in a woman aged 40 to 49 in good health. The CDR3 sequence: CSAPNRNLGGELFF. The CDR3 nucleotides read TGCAGTGCCCCGAACAGGAATTTGGGCGGGGAGCTGTTTTTT.